The T cell receptor beta chain described here comes from a study of OX40 agonist ivuxolimab in advanced cancers. As for the study in general: Melanoma, hepatocellular carcinoma, head and neck or renal cell cancer occurred in dose-escalation patients.

CDR1 and CDR2 from the germline V gene are SGHVS and FQNEAQ. The ends lost 5 bases at V and 0 bases at J; junction bases unmatched: 5. This CDR3 region has 15 residues. With regard to this clone: What it binds is unknown.

This table comes from immunoSEQ multiplex PCR, and its TCRdb copy is limited to in-frame clones, with some not included. The table has 25,000 to 40,000 clones, around nine tenths seen once; the top ten hold about 30%. Study conclusions and caveats: The authors also found low normalized T-cell clonal expansion in some nonresponders.

Here the sequenced sample was CD4+ or CD8+ T cells sorted from blood, taken in a trial of the OX40 agonist ivuxolimab. This sequence originates from an adult with an advanced solid tumor such as melanoma, head and neck, liver or kidney cancer. The chain carries TRBV7-8 and TRBJ2-7; 9 bases line up with TRBD2. The CDR3 region is CASSLYSGSSYEQYF. CDR3 bases: TGTGCCAGCAGCCTTTATAGCGGGAGCTCCTACGAGCAGTACTTC.